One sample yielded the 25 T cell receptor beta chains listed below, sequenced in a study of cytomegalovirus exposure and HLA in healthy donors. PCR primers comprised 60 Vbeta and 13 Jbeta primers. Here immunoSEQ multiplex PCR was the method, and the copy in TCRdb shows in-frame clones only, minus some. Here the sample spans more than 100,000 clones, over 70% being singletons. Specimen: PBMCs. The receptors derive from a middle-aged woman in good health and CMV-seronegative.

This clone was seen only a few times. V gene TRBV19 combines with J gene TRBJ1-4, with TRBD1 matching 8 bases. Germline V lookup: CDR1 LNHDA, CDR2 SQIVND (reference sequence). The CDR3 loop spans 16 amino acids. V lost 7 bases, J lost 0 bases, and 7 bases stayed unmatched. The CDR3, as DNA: TGTGCCAGTACCCGACAGGGGACCACAACTAATGAAAAACTGTTTTTT. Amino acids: CASTRQGTTTNEKLFF.

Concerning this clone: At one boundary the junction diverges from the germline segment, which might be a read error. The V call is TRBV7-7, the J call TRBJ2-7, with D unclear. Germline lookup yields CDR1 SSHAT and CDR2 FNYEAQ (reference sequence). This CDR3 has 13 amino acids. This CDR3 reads CASSPSPGYEQYF. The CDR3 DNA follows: TGTGCTAGCAGCCCGAGCCCGGGCTACGAGCAGTACTTC.

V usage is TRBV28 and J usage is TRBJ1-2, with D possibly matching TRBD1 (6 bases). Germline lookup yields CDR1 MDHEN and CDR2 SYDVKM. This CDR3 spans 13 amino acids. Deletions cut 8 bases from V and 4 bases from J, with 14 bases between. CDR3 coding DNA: TGTGCCAGCTCTGAGGGGGGGAGCTATGGCTACACCTTC. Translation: CASSEGGSYGYTF.

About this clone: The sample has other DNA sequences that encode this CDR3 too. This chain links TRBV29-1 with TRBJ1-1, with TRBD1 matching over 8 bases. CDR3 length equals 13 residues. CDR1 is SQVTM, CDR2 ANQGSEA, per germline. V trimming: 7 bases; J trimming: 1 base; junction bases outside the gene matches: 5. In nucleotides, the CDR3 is TGCAGCGGTAGAGGACAGGGGAACACTGAAGCTTTCTTT. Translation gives CSGRGQGNTEAFF.

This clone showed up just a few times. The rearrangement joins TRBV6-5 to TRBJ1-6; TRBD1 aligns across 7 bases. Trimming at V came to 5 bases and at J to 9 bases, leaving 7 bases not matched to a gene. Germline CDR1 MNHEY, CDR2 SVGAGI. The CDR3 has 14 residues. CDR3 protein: CASSAGTEASPLHF. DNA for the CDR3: TGTGCCAGCAGTGCCGGGACAGAGGCTTCACCCCTCCACTTT.

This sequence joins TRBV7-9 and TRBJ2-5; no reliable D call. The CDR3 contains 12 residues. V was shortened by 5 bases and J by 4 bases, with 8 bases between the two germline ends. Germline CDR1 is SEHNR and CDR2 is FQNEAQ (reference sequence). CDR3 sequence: CASSQFPETQYF. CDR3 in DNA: TGTGCCAGCAGCCAATTTCCAGAGACCCAGTACTTC. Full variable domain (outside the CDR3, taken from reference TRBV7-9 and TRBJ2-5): DTGVSQNPRHKITKRGQNVTFRCDPISEHNRLYWYRQTLGQGPEFLTYFQNEAQLEKSRLLSDRFSAERPKGSFSTLEIQRTEQGDSAMYLCASSQFPETQYFGPGTRLLVL.

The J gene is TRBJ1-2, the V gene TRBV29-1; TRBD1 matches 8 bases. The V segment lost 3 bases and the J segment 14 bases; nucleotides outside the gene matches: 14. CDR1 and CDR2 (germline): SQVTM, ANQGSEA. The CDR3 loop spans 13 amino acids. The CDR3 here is CSVDDGQGKRGTF. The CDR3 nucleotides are TGCAGCGTTGACGACGGACAGGGAAAGCGGGGAACCTTC.

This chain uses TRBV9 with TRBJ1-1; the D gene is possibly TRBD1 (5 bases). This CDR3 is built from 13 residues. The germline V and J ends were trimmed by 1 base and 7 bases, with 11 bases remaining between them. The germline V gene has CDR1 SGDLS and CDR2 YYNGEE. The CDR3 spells CASSVLGVGEAFF. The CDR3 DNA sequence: TGTGCCAGCAGCGTACTAGGGGTCGGTGAAGCTTTCTTT.

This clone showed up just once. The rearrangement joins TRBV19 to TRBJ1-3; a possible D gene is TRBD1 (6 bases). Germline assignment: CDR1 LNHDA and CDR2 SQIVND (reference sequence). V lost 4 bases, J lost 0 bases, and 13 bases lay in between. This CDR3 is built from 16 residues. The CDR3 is CASSNTGKSSGNTIYF. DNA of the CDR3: TGTGCCAGTAGTAATACAGGGAAGAGCTCTGGAAACACCATATATTTT.

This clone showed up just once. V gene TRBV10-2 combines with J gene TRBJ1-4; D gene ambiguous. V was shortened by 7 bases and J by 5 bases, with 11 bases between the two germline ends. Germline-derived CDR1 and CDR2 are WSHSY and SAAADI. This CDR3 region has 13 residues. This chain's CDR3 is CASTVGGNEKLFF. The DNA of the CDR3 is TGCGCCAGCACGGTCGGCGGGAATGAAAAACTGTTTTTT.

The CDR3 nucleotides are TGCAGCGCTCGAGGGACTCTGGGACCCTACGAGCAGTACTTC. The encoded protein is CSARGTLGPYEQYF. The chain carries TRBV29-1 and TRBJ2-7, with a possible D match to TRBD2 (6 bases). CDR3 length: 14 amino acids. Germline CDR1 reads SQVTM; CDR2 reads ANQGSEA. V was pared by 7 bases and J by 2 bases, with 18 bases between.

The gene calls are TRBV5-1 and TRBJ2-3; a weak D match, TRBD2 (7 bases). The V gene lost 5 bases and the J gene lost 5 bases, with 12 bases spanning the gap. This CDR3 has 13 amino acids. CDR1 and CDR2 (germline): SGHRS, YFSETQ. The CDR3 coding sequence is TGCGCCAGCAGAGGGGGGGAGGTAGATACGCAGTATTTT. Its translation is CASRGGEVDTQYF.

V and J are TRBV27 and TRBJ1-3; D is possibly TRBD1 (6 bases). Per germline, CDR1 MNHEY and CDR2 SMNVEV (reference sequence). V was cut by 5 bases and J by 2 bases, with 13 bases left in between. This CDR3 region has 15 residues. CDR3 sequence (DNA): TGTGCCAGCAGTACGAACAGGGACACTGGAAACACCATATATTTT. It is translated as CASSTNRDTGNTIYF.

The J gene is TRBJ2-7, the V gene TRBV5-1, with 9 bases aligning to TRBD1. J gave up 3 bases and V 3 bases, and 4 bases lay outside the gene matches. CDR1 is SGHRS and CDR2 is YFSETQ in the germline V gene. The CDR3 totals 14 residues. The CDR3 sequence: CASSSGQGRYEQYF. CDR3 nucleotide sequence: TGCGCCAGCAGCTCTGGACAGGGGCGCTACGAGCAGTACTTC.

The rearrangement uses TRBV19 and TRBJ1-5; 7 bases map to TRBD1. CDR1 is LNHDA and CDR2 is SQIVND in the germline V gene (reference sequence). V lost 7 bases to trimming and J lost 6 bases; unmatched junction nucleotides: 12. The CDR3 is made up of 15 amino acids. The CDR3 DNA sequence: TGTGCCAGTAACCCTAGACAGGGAAGTGGTCAGCCCCAGCATTTT. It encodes CASNPRQGSGQPQHF.

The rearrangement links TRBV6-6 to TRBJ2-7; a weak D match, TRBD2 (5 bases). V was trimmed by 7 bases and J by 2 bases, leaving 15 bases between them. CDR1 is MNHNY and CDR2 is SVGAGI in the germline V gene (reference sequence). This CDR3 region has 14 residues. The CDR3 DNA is TGTGCCAGCAACAAAGCGGACGGACCCTACGAGCAGTACTTC. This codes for CASNKADGPYEQYF.

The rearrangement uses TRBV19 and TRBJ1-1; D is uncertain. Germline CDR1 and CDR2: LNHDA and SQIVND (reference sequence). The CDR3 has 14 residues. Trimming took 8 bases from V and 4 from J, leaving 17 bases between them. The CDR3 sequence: CASREGPIRTEAFF. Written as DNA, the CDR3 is TGTGCCAGTCGGGAGGGCCCTATCCGCACTGAAGCTTTCTTT.

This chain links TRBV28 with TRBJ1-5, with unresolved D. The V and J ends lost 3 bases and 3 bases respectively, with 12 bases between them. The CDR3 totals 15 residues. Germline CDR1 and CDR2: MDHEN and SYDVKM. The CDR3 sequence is CASSFAEYYNQPQHF. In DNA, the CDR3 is TGTGCCAGCAGTTTCGCCGAGTACTACAATCAGCCCCAGCATTTT.

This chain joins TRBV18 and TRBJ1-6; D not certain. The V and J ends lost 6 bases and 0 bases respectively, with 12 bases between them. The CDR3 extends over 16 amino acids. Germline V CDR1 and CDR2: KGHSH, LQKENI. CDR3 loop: CASSPDGSSYNSPLHF. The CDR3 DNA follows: TGTGCCAGCTCTCCCGACGGGAGCTCCTATAATTCACCCCTCCACTTT.

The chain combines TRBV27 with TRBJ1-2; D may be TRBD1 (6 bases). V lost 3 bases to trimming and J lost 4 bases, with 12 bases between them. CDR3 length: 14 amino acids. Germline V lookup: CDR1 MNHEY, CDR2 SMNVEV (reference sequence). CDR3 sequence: CASSFTTGSYGYTF. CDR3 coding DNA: TGTGCCAGCAGTTTCACCACAGGGTCCTATGGCTACACCTTC.

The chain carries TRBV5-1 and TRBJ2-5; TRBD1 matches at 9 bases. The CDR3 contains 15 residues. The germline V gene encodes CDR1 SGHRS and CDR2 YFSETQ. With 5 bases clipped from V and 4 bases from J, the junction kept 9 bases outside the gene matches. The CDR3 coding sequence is TGCGCCAGCAGTGGGGGACAGGGTGTTTCAGAGACCCAGTACTTC. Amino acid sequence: CASSGGQGVSETQYF.

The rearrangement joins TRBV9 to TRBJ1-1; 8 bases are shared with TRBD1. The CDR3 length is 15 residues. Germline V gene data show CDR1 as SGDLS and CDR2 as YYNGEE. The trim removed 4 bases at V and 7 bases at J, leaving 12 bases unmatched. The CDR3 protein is CASSPPYRGSGEAFF. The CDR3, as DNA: TGTGCCAGCAGCCCACCCTACAGGGGGTCGGGTGAAGCTTTCTTT.

The CDR3 DNA is TGTGCCAGTAGTATGGGGACAGGACTAGCCAAAAACATTCAGTACTTC. Amino acid sequence: CASSMGTGLAKNIQYF. The J gene is TRBJ2-4, the V gene TRBV19; 8 bases align to TRBD1. Losses at the gene ends were 3 bases for V and 0 bases for J; bases not matched to a gene: 4. The CDR3 loop spans 16 amino acids. The V gene's germline CDR1 is LNHDA and CDR2 SQIVND (reference sequence).

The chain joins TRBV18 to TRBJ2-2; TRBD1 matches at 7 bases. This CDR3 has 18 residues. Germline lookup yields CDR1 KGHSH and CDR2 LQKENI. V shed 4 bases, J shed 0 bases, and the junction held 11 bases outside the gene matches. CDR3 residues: CASSLYGSTGPNTGELFF. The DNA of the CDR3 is TGTGCCAGCTCACTTTACGGATCGACAGGGCCGAACACCGGGGAGCTGTTTTTT. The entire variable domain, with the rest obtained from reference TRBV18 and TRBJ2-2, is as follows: NAGVMQNPRHLVRRRGQEARLRCSPMKGHSHVYWYRQLPEEGLKFMVYLQKENIIDESGMPKERFSAEFPKEGPSILRIQQVVRGDSAAYFCASSLYGSTGPNTGELFFGEGSRLTVL.

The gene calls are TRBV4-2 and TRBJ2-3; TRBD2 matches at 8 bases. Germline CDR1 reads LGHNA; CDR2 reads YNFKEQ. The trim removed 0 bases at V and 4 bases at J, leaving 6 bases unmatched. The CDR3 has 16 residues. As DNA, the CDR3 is TGTGCCAGCAGCCAAGAAAGGCTAGCGGGCTCAGATACGCAGTATTTT. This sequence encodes CASSQERLAGSDTQYF.